The 26 T cell receptor beta chains in this list originate from one sample, sequenced in a study of CD8+CD57+ T cells in acquired aplastic anemia. Both TCR beta VDJ combination and CDR3 sequence profiling were carried out. Genomic DNA was the template for this profiling. TCRdb re-called the reads with MiXCR, one entry per CDR3 protein. The sample carries some 170,000 distinct CDR3 sequences, 70% to 75% recorded once. Selection for sequencing was limited to patients who had shown CD8+CD57+ cell expansion by flow cytometry. Sequencing used sorted CD4+, CD8+, or CD8+CD57+ T cells (not recorded which) from PBMCs. These receptors originate from a human donor with aplastic anemia.

A single count supports this clonotype. V is TRBV29-1 and J is TRBJ2-3, with 8 bases fitting TRBD2. CDR3 size: 15 residues. The germline CDR1 and CDR2 sequences are SQVTM and ANQGSEA. Trimming cost V 4 bases and J 3 bases; bases outside gene matches: 9. CDR3 loop: CSVGSTSGETDTQYF. In DNA, the CDR3 is TGCAGCGTTGGAAGCACTAGCGGTGAGACAGATACGCAGTATTTT.

The V call is TRBV20-1, the J call TRBJ1-1; D may be TRBD1 (5 bases). Trimming removed 5 bases at V and 1 base at J, with 8 bases between. This CDR3 region has 12 residues. CDR1 DFQATT and CDR2 SNEGSKA come from the germline V gene (reference sequence). The CDR3 DNA follows: TGCAGTGCTCCCGGGACGAACACTGAAGCTTTCTTT. Its protein is CSAPGTNTEAFF.

With regard to this clonotype: At one of its ends the junction is not consistent with the germline gene, which may arise from a read error. The chain couples TRBV10-3 to TRBJ1-6; the match to TRBD1 covers 9 bases. The CDR3 has 16 residues. Germline V lookup: CDR1 ENHRY, CDR2 SYGVKD. This CDR3 is CASSELPGQGGSPLHF. DNA of the CDR3: TGTGCCAGCAGTGAGCTTCCGGGACAGGGAGGCTCACCCCTCCACTTT.

This clonotype showed up just a few times. This chain connects TRBV7-9 to TRBJ2-3, with 10 bases matching TRBD1. J lost 2 bases, V lost 3 bases, and 5 bases had no gene match. Germline CDR1 and CDR2: SEHNR and FQNEAQ (reference sequence). This CDR3 has 16 residues. Here the CDR3 reads CASSLAGTGDTDTQYF. The CDR3 nucleotides read TGTGCCAGCAGCTTGGCCGGGACAGGGGACACAGATACGCAGTATTTT.

The chain recombines TRBV10-3 with TRBJ1-5, with a possible D match to TRBD1 (6 bases). Trimming removed 5 bases at V and 4 bases at J, with 12 bases between. Germline V gene data show CDR1 as ENHRY and CDR2 as SYGVKD. CDR3 length equals 14 residues. CDR3 loop: CAISPGGPNQPQHF. The CDR3 bases are TGTGCCATCAGTCCGGGGGGCCCAAATCAGCCCCAGCATTTT.

V gene TRBV9 combines with J gene TRBJ2-5, with unresolved D. CDR1 and CDR2 from the germline V gene are SGDLS and YYNGEE. The germline V and J ends were trimmed by 5 bases and 5 bases, with 13 bases remaining between them. The CDR3 runs 13 residues. CDR3 DNA sequence: TGTGCCAGCAGTTTCAGGCCCAGGGAGACCCAGTACTTC. Translation gives CASSFRPRETQYF. Based on the CDR3 plus reference TRBV9 and TRBJ2-5, the full variable domain is DSGVTQTPKHLITATGQRVTLRCSPRSGDLSVYWYQQSLDQGLQFLIQYYNGEERAKGNILERFSAQQFPDLHSELNLSSLELGDSALYFCASSFRPRETQYFGPGTRLLVL.

The gene calls are TRBV19 and TRBJ1-5, with D unclear. CDR3 length: 13 amino acids. V dropped 5 bases and J dropped 2 bases, with 7 bases sitting between them. CDR1 is LNHDA and CDR2 is SQIVND in the germline V gene (reference sequence). Here the CDR3 DNA reads TGTGCCAGTAGTTGGCAGGGCAATCAGCCCCAGCATTTT. Translating gives CASSWQGNQPQHF.

This clonotype was observed many times. The CDR3 DNA reads as TGTGCTAGTGCCCTCGGGTCTTGGGATCAGCCCCAGCATTTT. Amino acids: CASALGSWDQPQHF. The chain employs TRBV12-5 and TRBJ1-5; D remains unclear. There are 14 residues in the CDR3. V was pared by 7 bases and J by 5 bases, with 15 bases between. Germline V gene sequence: CDR1 LGHNT, CDR2 FRNRAP. The variable domain in full, with the rest retrieved from reference TRBV12-5 and TRBJ1-5, is DARVTQTPRHKVTEMGQEVTMRCQPILGHNTVFWYRQTMMQGLELLAYFRNRAPLDDSGMPKDRFSAEMPDATLATLKIQPSEPRDSAVYFCASALGSWDQPQHFGDGTRLSIL.

The rearrangement uses TRBV10-3 and TRBJ2-5; 9 nucleotides match TRBD1. This CDR3 is 14 amino acids long. V shed 7 bases, J shed 1 base, and the junction held 4 bases outside the gene matches. Germline V lookup: CDR1 ENHRY, CDR2 SYGVKD. For the CDR3, the DNA is TGTGCCATCAAGACAGGGGGGGGCCAAGAGACCCAGTACTTC. It is translated as CAIKTGGGQETQYF.

The CDR3 protein is CSARDQGLAGGTDTQYF. CDR3 in DNA: TGCAGTGCTAGAGATCAAGGGCTAGCGGGAGGGACAGATACGCAGTATTTT. This chain connects TRBV20-1 to TRBJ2-3, with 12 bases identical to TRBD2. This CDR3 has 17 amino acids. The germline V gene has CDR1 DFQATT and CDR2 SNEGSKA (reference sequence). Trimming at V came to 0 bases and at J to 3 bases, leaving 7 bases not matched to a gene.

About this clonotype: One end of the junction is discordant with germline, which a read error may explain. The rearrangement joins TRBV5-1 to TRBJ2-7; D possibly matches TRBD1 or TRBD2 (5 bases each). The DNA end is more similar to TRBJ2-1, so the J call may be wrong. Germline CDR1 is SGHRS and CDR2 is YFSETQ. The CDR3 is made up of 14 amino acids. In DNA form, the CDR3 reads TGTGCCAGCAGCCAGGGAGCCGCCGTCGGTGAGCAGTTCTTC. This codes for CASSQGAAVGEQFF.

This clonotype has only a few counts. V usage is TRBV5-1 and J usage is TRBJ2-7; TRBD2 is a possible D gene (5 bases). The CDR3 loop spans 13 amino acids. Germline CDR1 reads SGHRS; CDR2 reads YFSETQ. V was cut by 4 bases and J by 5 bases, with 13 bases left in between. CDR3 DNA sequence: TGCGCCAGCAGCACCGAGGGAGTGAACGAGCAGTACTTC. Amino acid sequence: CASSTEGVNEQYF.

This clonotype was recorded many times. This chain joins TRBV20-1 and TRBJ2-1; 14 positions agree with TRBD2. The CDR3 has 14 residues. Trimming took 1 base from V and 13 from J; bases not matched to a gene: 6. The germline CDR1 and CDR2 sequences are DFQATT and SNEGSKA (reference sequence). CDR3 amino acids: CSARAGLAGEGQFF. The CDR3 DNA sequence: TGCAGTGCTAGAGCGGGACTAGCGGGAGAGGGACAGTTCTTC.

The chain recombines TRBV7-9 with TRBJ1-6, with no clear D. This CDR3 is built from 13 residues. With 4 bases removed from V and 8 bases from J, the gap between germline ends came to 9 bases. Germline values: CDR1 SEHNR, CDR2 FQNEAQ (reference sequence). CDR3 protein: CASSYLSDSPLHF. Here the CDR3 DNA reads TGTGCCAGCAGCTACCTAAGTGATTCACCCCTCCACTTT.

The chain has TRBV7-2 and TRBJ2-1; 14 positions agree with TRBD2. Germline-derived CDR1 and CDR2 are SGHTA and FQGNSA. The CDR3 runs to 15 residues. Germline trimming cut 7 bases from V and 3 bases from J; bases unmatched to any gene: 2. This chain's CDR3 is CASTGLAGGYNEQFF. Here the CDR3 DNA reads TGTGCCAGCACCGGACTAGCGGGAGGCTACAATGAGCAGTTCTTC.

This clonotype was counted once. V and J are TRBV7-9 and TRBJ2-7, with D unclear. There are 13 residues in the CDR3. CDR1 and CDR2 (germline): SEHNR, FQNEAQ (reference sequence). The V end was cut by 3 bases, the J end by 6 bases, with 12 bases between. This CDR3 is CASSLSTAVEQYF. In nucleotides, the CDR3 is TGTGCCAGCAGCTTGAGCACCGCAGTCGAGCAGTACTTC.

The chain couples TRBV7-3 to TRBJ1-6; possible D gene TRBD1, 5 bases. Germline V gives CDR1 SGHTA, CDR2 FQGTGA. The CDR3 is made up of 13 amino acids. V lost 0 bases, J lost 11 bases, and 8 bases lay in between. CDR3 nucleotides: TGTGCCAGCAGCTTAACAGGGGCGACACCCCTCCACTTT. This sequence encodes CASSLTGATPLHF.

The V call is TRBV7-3, the J call TRBJ1-2, with a possible D match to TRBD1 (5 bases). Germline V CDR1 and CDR2: SGHTA, FQGTGA. Trimming took 2 bases from V and 4 from J, leaving 14 bases between them. The CDR3 spans 15 residues. The CDR3 DNA sequence: TGTGCCAGCAGCTTAGCGCTGGGGCAGATCTATGGCTACACCTTC. Amino acid sequence: CASSLALGQIYGYTF. Combining the CDR3 with reference TRBV7-3 and TRBJ1-2 gives the whole variable domain GAGVSQTPSNKVTEKGKYVELRCDPISGHTALYWYRQSLGQGPEFLIYFQGTGAADDSGLPNDRFFAVRPEGSVSTLKIQRTERGDSAVYLCASSLALGQIYGYTFGSGTRLTVV.

For this clonotype: A read error is possible here, since a much larger clone lies one base away. This chain joins TRBV5-8 and TRBJ1-5; D is unresolved. The V gene lost 2 bases and the J gene lost 0 bases, with 18 bases spanning the gap. Germline V gene sequence: CDR1 SGHTS, CDR2 YDEGEE. CDR3 length: 18 amino acids. The chain's CDR3 is CASSFLDNNDYSNQPQHF. CDR3 DNA sequence: TGTGCCAGCAGCTTCCTCGACAATAACGATTATAGCAATCAGCCCCAGCATTTT.

This clonotype came up a few times. The chain has TRBV4-3 and TRBJ2-5, with D perhaps TRBD2 (7 bases). Germline lookup yields CDR1 LGHNA and CDR2 YSLEER. This CDR3 spans 13 amino acids. Trimming took off 4 bases at V and 5 bases at J, with 11 bases between the two ends. The CDR3, as DNA: TGCGCCAGCAGCCGGGGGGGCCTGGAGACCCAGTACTTC. Its protein product is CASSRGGLETQYF.

The rearrangement joins TRBV14 to TRBJ2-7; 9 positions agree with TRBD1. Germline-derived CDR1 and CDR2 are SGHDN and FVKESK. Losses at the gene ends were 1 base for V and 8 bases for J; bases not matched to a gene: 3. The CDR3 runs to 13 residues. The chain's CDR3 is CASSQAGQGKQYF. In DNA form, the CDR3 reads TGTGCCAGCAGCCAAGCGGGACAGGGAAAGCAGTACTTC.

This clonotype was counted a single time. The rearrangement links TRBV24-1 to TRBJ2-7; the D gene is possibly TRBD2 (5 bases). Per the germline V gene, CDR1 is KGHDR and CDR2 is SFDVKD. V lost 9 bases to trimming and J lost 0 bases, with 8 bases between them. The CDR3 totals 12 residues. For the CDR3, the DNA is TGTGCCACCCGAGGGAACTCCTACGAGCAGTACTTC. It is translated as CATRGNSYEQYF.

The gene calls are TRBV24-1 and TRBJ2-1, with 8 bases aligning to TRBD1. V was clipped by 5 bases and J by 8 bases; unmatched bases: 13. CDR1 is KGHDR and CDR2 is SFDVKD in the germline V gene. This CDR3 contains 16 residues. The CDR3 region has the DNA TGTGCCACCAGTGCGACAGGGGAAGTTGGTTTCGATGAGCAGTTCTTC. Translated: CATSATGEVGFDEQFF.

The chain links TRBV7-9 to TRBJ1-6; D call uncertain. V lost 3 bases to trimming and J lost 7 bases, with 10 bases between them. From germline, CDR1 is SEHNR and CDR2 FQNEAQ (reference sequence). The CDR3 is 14 residues long. The CDR3 sequence: CASSFWAANSPLHF. CDR3 coding DNA: TGTGCCAGCAGCTTCTGGGCCGCGAATTCACCCCTCCACTTT.

The CDR3 sequence: CASSPTGLGEELFF. The CDR3 DNA follows: TGTGCCAGCAGCCCGACAGGGCTTGGAGAGGAGCTGTTTTTT. This sequence joins TRBV6-4 and TRBJ2-2; 7 bases fit TRBD1. The V gene end was trimmed by 6 bases and the J gene end by 10 bases; junction bases not matched to a gene: 11. Germline CDR1 MRHNA, CDR2 SNTAGT. CDR3 length: 14 amino acids.

This sequence joins TRBV12-5 and TRBJ1-1, with D hard to call. The V end lost 6 bases, the J end lost 1 base, and 6 bases lay between the germline ends. This CDR3 is 12 amino acids long. Germline CDR1 reads LGHNT; CDR2 reads FRNRAP. The CDR3 sequence is CASGLRNTEAFF. In DNA form, the CDR3 reads TGTGCTAGTGGACTCCGGAACACTGAAGCTTTCTTT.